The 21 T cell receptor beta chains below come from one sample, sequenced in a study of vaccination effects on CD4 cells after COVID-19. Within the ViraFEST assay, antigen-specific CD4+ T cells underwent expansion with viral peptide pools prior to sequencing. Cells that had been cultured for less than 13 days were the source of isolated CD4+ T cells. Participants were vaccinated with two doses of either the BNT162b2 or mRNA-1273 vaccine. Generated by immunoSEQ multiplex PCR, the TCRdb table keeps only in-frame clones and is missing some. Among about 20,000 clones listed, around 70% were seen once. No antigens are known for them. Specimen: CD4+ T cells from PBMCs cultured with HCoV-NL63 spike peptides, collected after COVID-19 vaccination. These receptors all come from a human donor who received a COVID-19 vaccine.

The chain is built from TRBV19 and TRBJ1-5; D is possibly TRBD1 (5 bases). The CDR3 contains 14 residues. Germline V gene sequence: CDR1 LNHDA, CDR2 SQIVND (reference sequence). V was trimmed by 3 bases and J by 2 bases, leaving 8 bases between them. The CDR3 coding sequence is TGTGCCAGTAGTATGACCAGGGGCAATCAGCCCCAGCATTTT. Its protein product is CASSMTRGNQPQHF.

The rearrangement joins TRBV3-1 (or the pseudogene TRBV3-2) to TRBJ1-2, with D maybe TRBD1 (6 bases). V lost 4 bases and J lost 8, with 17 bases in between. Looked up from germline, CDR1 is LGHDT and CDR2 is YNNKEL (reference sequence). The CDR3 is 14 residues long. The CDR3 DNA is TGTGCCAGCAGCCCGCAGTTGAGGGGGAGCGGCTACACCTTC. This translates into CASSPQLRGSGYTF.

V is TRBV4-2 and J is TRBJ1-2; a weak D match, TRBD1 (6 bases). Trimming shortened V by 2 bases and J by 3 bases, and 22 bases separated the two germline ends. Germline-derived CDR1 and CDR2 are LGHNA and YNFKEQ. The CDR3 totals 18 residues. CDR3 sequence (DNA): TGTGCCAGCAGCCAATTAGGGGGGATCGGCGTAAGCGACTATGGCTACACCTTC. It yields the protein CASSQLGGIGVSDYGYTF.

V usage is TRBV12-3 or TRBV12-4 and J usage is TRBJ2-7; weak D call: TRBD2 (5 bases). V dropped 1 base and J dropped 12 bases, with 16 bases sitting between them. This CDR3 is built from 13 residues. CDR3 nucleotide sequence: TGTGCCAGCAGTTTAGACGGAGGACCGAGTCGGTACTTC. Protein product: CASSLDGGPSRYF.

DNA of the CDR3: TGCGCCAGCAGCATCGGGGGGCTAAGCACAGATACGCAGTATTTT. It codes for CASSIGGLSTDTQYF. V usage is TRBV5-1 and J usage is TRBJ2-3; tentative D call: TRBD2 (7 bases). The V gene lost 4 bases and the J gene lost 0 bases, with 12 bases spanning the gap. Germline assignment: CDR1 SGHRS and CDR2 YFSETQ. This CDR3 comprises 15 residues. The full variable domain, completed using reference TRBV5-1 and TRBJ2-3, is KAGVTQTPRYLIKTRGQQVTLSCSPISGHRSVSWYQQTPGQGLQFLFEYFSETQRNKGNFPGRFSGRQFSNSRSEMNVSTLELGDSALYLCASSIGGLSTDTQYFGPGTRLTVL.

The rearrangement links TRBV7-9 to TRBJ1-1, with D unclear. The V and J ends lost 4 bases and 0 bases respectively, with 9 bases between them. The length of the CDR3 is 14 residues. Germline assignment: CDR1 SEHNR and CDR2 FQNEAQ (reference sequence). The CDR3 sequence is CASSSHLMNTEAFF. The CDR3 nucleotides read TGTGCCAGCAGCTCCCACTTAATGAACACTGAAGCTTTCTTT. The full variable domain, rest sourced from reference TRBV7-9 and TRBJ1-1, is DTGVSQNPRHKITKRGQNVTFRCDPISEHNRLYWYRQTLGQGPEFLTYFQNEAQLEKSRLLSDRFSAERPKGSFSTLEIQRTEQGDSAMYLCASSSHLMNTEAFFGQGTRLTVV.

This sequence joins TRBV25-1 and TRBJ1-2; D remains unclear. The V gene lost 4 bases and the J gene lost 3 bases, with 18 bases spanning the gap. In germline, CDR1 is MGHDK, CDR2 SYGVNS. The CDR3 loop spans 16 amino acids. The CDR3: CASSGATGPAYYGYTF. CDR3 coding DNA: TGTGCCAGCAGTGGAGCGACTGGCCCGGCCTACTATGGCTACACCTTC.

The rearrangement links TRBV6-5 to TRBJ2-7; a possible D gene is TRBD1 (5 bases). From germline, CDR1 is MNHEY and CDR2 SVGAGI. The CDR3 has 14 amino acids. Between the trimmed V and J ends, which lost 9 bases and 0 bases, there was a span of 15 bases. CDR3 sequence: CASLMTAISYEQYF. The CDR3 DNA reads TGTGCCAGTTTAATGACAGCCATCTCCTACGAGCAGTACTTC.

This chain uses TRBV7-2 with TRBJ1-2, with 9 positions matching TRBD1. CDR3 size: 17 residues. V lost 5 bases, J lost 0 bases, and 10 bases stayed unmatched. Germline loops: CDR1 SGHTA, CDR2 FQGNSA. The CDR3 DNA is TGTGCCAGCAGCATCCCGGGACAGGGTTTCTCTAACTATGGCTACACCTTC. This gives the protein CASSIPGQGFSNYGYTF.

The rearrangement links TRBV19 to TRBJ2-7; D might be TRBD1 (7 bases). V lost 3 bases to trimming and J lost 0 bases, with 15 bases between them. CDR3 size: 16 residues. Germline V lookup: CDR1 LNHDA, CDR2 SQIVND (reference sequence). CDR3 nucleotide sequence: TGTGCCAGTAGTATGTCGGGGGCAGGGGGCTCCTACGAGCAGTACTTC. Its translation: CASSMSGAGGSYEQYF.

The rearrangement joins TRBV19 to TRBJ2-5; weak D call: TRBD2 (5 bases). The germline CDR1 and CDR2 sequences are LNHDA and SQIVND (reference sequence). CDR3 length: 13 residues. V gave up 5 bases and J gave up 4 bases, with 11 bases separating them. CDR3 DNA: TGTGCCAGTAGTTTCGGACTGGCAGAGACCCAGTACTTC. It codes for CASSFGLAETQYF.

This clone has more than one count but fewer than ten. The genes are TRBV2 and TRBJ2-1, with 11 bases matching TRBD2. Per germline, CDR1 SNHLY and CDR2 FYNNEI. Losses at the gene ends were 4 bases for V and 15 bases for J; bases not matched to a gene: 14. The CDR3 contains 15 residues. DNA of the CDR3: TGTGCCAGCAGTGGATTAGCGGGAGGGCGGTCTTCTGGGTTCTTC. Protein sequence: CASSGLAGGRSSGFF.

This clone was recorded only once. This chain connects TRBV18 to TRBJ2-3, with D hard to call. Trimming took 1 base from V and 0 from J, leaving 8 bases between them. Germline V gene sequence: CDR1 KGHSH, CDR2 LQKENI. The length of the CDR3 is 15 residues. Here the CDR3 DNA reads TGTGCCAGCTCACCACAAGACGGAAGCACAGATACGCAGTATTTT. Amino acid sequence: CASSPQDGSTDTQYF.

The chain employs TRBV20-1 and TRBJ2-1; no firm D call. Per the germline V gene, CDR1 is DFQATT and CDR2 is SNEGSKA (reference sequence). Between the trimmed V and J ends, which lost 5 bases and 9 bases, there was a span of 8 bases. CDR3 length equals 10 residues. CDR3 amino acids: CSAPRVEQFF. DNA of the CDR3: TGCAGTGCTCCCCGGGTTGAGCAGTTCTTC.

This chain uses TRBV9 with TRBJ2-1; 7 positions match TRBD2. Germline CDR1 and CDR2: SGDLS and YYNGEE. The CDR3 is 15 amino acids. J gave up 0 bases and V 5 bases, and 5 bases lay outside the gene matches. CDR3 DNA sequence: TGTGCCAGCAGAGACACGGGGGGCTCCTACAATGAGCAGTTCTTC. The encoded protein is CASRDTGGSYNEQFF.

This chain uses TRBV29-1 with TRBJ1-1; D gene uncertain. The germline V gene has CDR1 SQVTM and CDR2 ANQGSEA. V was cut by 7 bases and J by 3 bases, with 15 bases left in between. This CDR3 has 13 amino acids. The CDR3 protein is CSANTRADTEAFF. The CDR3 DNA is TGCAGCGCTAATACGCGGGCAGACACTGAAGCTTTCTTT.

The chain uses TRBV4-1 and TRBJ1-4; TRBD1 is a possible D gene (5 bases). V was clipped by 0 bases and J by 3 bases, with 11 bases between them. Germline V CDR1 and CDR2: MGHRA, YSYEKL. This CDR3 spans 16 amino acids. CDR3 sequence reads: CASSQDRQNSNEKLFF. The CDR3 DNA is TGCGCCAGCAGCCAAGACCGACAGAATTCTAATGAAAAACTGTTTTTT.

The V call is TRBV16, the J call TRBJ2-7, with TRBD2 identical over 7 bases. Per the germline V gene, CDR1 is KGHSY and CDR2 is FQNENV. J was trimmed by 5 bases and V by 5 bases; bases with no gene match: 9. This CDR3 is built from 14 residues. CDR3 loop: CASSIWEGSDEQYF. CDR3 coding DNA: TGTGCCAGCAGCATATGGGAGGGTAGCGACGAGCAGTACTTC.

The rearrangement links TRBV4-1 to TRBJ2-5; TRBD2 agrees at 15 bases. The germline V gene encodes CDR1 MGHRA and CDR2 YSYEKL. This CDR3 is 18 amino acids long. Losses at the gene ends were 3 bases for V and 5 bases for J; bases not matched to a gene: 10. The CDR3 loop reads CASSQGIGLAGGLETQYF. The CDR3 coding sequence is TGCGCCAGCAGCCAGGGGATTGGACTAGCGGGAGGGTTGGAGACCCAGTACTTC.

The chain joins TRBV19 to TRBJ1-2; D gene uncertain. Germline-derived CDR1 and CDR2 are LNHDA and SQIVND (reference sequence). The germline V and J ends were trimmed by 2 bases and 4 bases, with 20 bases remaining between them. This CDR3 has 17 residues. CDR3 sequence: CASSISTGFRTSYGYTF. In DNA, the CDR3 is TGTGCCAGTAGTATATCAACCGGGTTCCGGACGAGCTATGGCTACACCTTC.

The table lists this clone with a few counts. The rearrangement links TRBV19 to TRBJ2-4; 7 bases align to TRBD2. The V gene end was trimmed by 5 bases and the J gene end by 3 bases; junction bases not matched to a gene: 7. The CDR3 is made up of 15 amino acids. The germline V gene has CDR1 LNHDA and CDR2 SQIVND (reference sequence). DNA for the CDR3: TGTGCCAGTAGTGGGCTAGCGGATAACAAAAACATTCAGTACTTC. Amino acid sequence: CASSGLADNKNIQYF.